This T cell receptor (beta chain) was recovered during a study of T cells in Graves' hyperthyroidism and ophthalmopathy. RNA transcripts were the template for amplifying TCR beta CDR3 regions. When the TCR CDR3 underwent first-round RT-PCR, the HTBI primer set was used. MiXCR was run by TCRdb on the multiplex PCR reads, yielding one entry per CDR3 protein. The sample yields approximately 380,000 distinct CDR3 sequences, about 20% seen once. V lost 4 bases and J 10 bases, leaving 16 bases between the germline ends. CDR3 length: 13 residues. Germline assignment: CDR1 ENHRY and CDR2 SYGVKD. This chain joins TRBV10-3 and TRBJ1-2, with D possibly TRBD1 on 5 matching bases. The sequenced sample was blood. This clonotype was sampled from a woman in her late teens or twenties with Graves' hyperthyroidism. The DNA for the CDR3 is TGTGCCATCAGTGCCTCCGGGACGGCGGACTACACCTTC. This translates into CAISASGTADYTF.